The clone carrying this TCR beta chain showed up just once. This CDR3 region has 12 residues. Looked up from germline, CDR1 is GTSNPN and CDR2 is SVGIG (reference sequence). V lost 5 bases, J lost 4 bases, and 8 bases lay in between. Time point reported: recipient sample about 28 days before transplant, after cytoreduction. Recipients were bled about 28 days pretransplant and at posttransplant days 30, 100, 180. This sample is part of a study of T cell clonotyping in hematopoietic cell transplantation. Assay: immunoSEQ multiplex PCR; the TCRdb copy retains only in-frame clones and omits some. This sample has some 45,000 clones, with roughly 85% found just once.

The clonotype originates from a man aged 55 to 70 with myelodysplastic syndrome. Some clones in this sample may be carry-over from other donors' samples. This chain links TRBV30 with TRBJ1-4; D ambiguous. Here the sequenced sample was peripheral blood mononuclear cells, taken before stem cell transplant. CDR3 coding DNA: TGTGCCTGGGGACGGGTTAATGAAAAACTGTTTTTT. Residues: CAWGRVNEKLFF.